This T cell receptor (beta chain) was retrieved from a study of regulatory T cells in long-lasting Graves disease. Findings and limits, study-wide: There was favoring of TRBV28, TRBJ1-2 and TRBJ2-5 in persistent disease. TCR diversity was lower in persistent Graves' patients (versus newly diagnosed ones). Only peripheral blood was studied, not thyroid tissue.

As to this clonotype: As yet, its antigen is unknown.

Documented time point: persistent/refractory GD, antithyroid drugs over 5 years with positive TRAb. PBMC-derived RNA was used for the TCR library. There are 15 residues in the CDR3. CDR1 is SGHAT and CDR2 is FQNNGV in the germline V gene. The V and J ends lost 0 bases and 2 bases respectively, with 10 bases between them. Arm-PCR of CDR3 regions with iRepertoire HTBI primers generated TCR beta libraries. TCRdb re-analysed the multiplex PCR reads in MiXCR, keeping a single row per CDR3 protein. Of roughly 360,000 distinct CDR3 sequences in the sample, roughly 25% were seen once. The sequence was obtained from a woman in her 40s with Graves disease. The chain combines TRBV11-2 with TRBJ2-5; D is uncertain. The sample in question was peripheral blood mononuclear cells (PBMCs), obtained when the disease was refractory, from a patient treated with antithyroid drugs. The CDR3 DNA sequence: TGTGCCAGCAGCTTAGAATCGATCCTTCAAGAGACCCAGTACTTC. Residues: CASSLESILQETQYF.